The source of this TCR beta chain is a study of patients and donors after allogeneic stem cell transplantation. Each CDR3 protein is one row after TCRdb ran MiXCR on the RT-PCR reads. The table lists more than 75,000 distinct CDR3 sequences, less than 5% of them singletons. This clonotype has ten or more counts. The CDR3 covers 14 residues. Per the germline V gene, CDR1 is SGHKS and CDR2 is YYEKEE (reference sequence). J was trimmed by 4 bases and V by 3 bases; bases with no gene match: 6. This TCR was recovered from a human donor who was either an allogeneic HSCT recipient or a stem cell or donor lymphocyte infusion donor (not recorded which). It is not recorded whose cells these are; they may come from a transplant donor. The rearrangement joins TRBV5-5 to TRBJ1-1; 7 bases match TRBD1. Input material: blood, either unsorted or a sorted T cell fraction (not recorded which). CDR3 DNA sequence: TGTGCCAGCAGCTCACCGACAGGGATCACTGAAGCTTTCTTT. This translates into CASSSPTGITEAFF. Full variable domain (rest looked up from reference TRBV5-5 and TRBJ1-1): DAGVTQSPTHLIKTRGQQVTLRCSPISGHKSVSWYQQVLGQGPQFIFQYYEKEERGRGNFPDRFSARQFPNYSSELNVNALLLGDSALYLCASSSPTGITEAFFGQGTRLTVV.